The entry below describes one TCR beta chain. The V segment lost 7 bases and the J segment 4 bases; nucleotides outside the gene matches: 8. The germline V gene has CDR1 SGHAT and CDR2 FQNNGV. CDR3 length: 15 residues. The table came from immunoSEQ multiplex PCR; TCRdb's copy has only in-frame clones and leaves some out. This repertoire shows some 110,000 clones, roughly 81% found once; its top ten account for approximately 1.5%. This entry is derived from a study of blood T cell repertoires in COVID-19. As for the study in general: PBMCs, B-cell-depleted T cells, or T cells provided the cDNA or gDNA that made up the material.

This chain joins TRBV11-2 and TRBJ2-1; 9 positions match TRBD2. The sample was peripheral blood. The receptor's source is a man in his forties or fifties with acute or convalescent COVID-19. The CDR3 DNA is TGTGCCAGCAACCTGGGCGGGGGGGTTTACAATGAGCAGTTCTTC. Protein: CASNLGGGVYNEQFF.